This T cell receptor (beta chain) was identified during a study of neurological immune-mediated disorders. In TCRdb, the 5' RACE reads were re-called with MiXCR into one record per CDR3 protein. The repertoire holds about 38,000 distinct CDR3 sequences, approximately 4.4% seen once, with approximately 10% in the top ten. This clonotype was observed at least ten times. Germline V gene lookup returns CDR1 SGHAT and CDR2 FQNNGV. Unmatched junction bases numbered 3, after V lost 5 bases and J lost 3 bases. CDR3 size: 13 residues. The sample taken for sequencing was CD4+ T cells from blood. The TCR sequence derives from a man in his late teens or twenties in good health. The chain combines TRBV11-2 with TRBJ2-5; 7 bases match TRBD1. CDR3 in DNA: TGTGCCAGCAGCACAGACAGGGAAGAGACCCAGTACTTC. Translating gives CASSTDREETQYF.